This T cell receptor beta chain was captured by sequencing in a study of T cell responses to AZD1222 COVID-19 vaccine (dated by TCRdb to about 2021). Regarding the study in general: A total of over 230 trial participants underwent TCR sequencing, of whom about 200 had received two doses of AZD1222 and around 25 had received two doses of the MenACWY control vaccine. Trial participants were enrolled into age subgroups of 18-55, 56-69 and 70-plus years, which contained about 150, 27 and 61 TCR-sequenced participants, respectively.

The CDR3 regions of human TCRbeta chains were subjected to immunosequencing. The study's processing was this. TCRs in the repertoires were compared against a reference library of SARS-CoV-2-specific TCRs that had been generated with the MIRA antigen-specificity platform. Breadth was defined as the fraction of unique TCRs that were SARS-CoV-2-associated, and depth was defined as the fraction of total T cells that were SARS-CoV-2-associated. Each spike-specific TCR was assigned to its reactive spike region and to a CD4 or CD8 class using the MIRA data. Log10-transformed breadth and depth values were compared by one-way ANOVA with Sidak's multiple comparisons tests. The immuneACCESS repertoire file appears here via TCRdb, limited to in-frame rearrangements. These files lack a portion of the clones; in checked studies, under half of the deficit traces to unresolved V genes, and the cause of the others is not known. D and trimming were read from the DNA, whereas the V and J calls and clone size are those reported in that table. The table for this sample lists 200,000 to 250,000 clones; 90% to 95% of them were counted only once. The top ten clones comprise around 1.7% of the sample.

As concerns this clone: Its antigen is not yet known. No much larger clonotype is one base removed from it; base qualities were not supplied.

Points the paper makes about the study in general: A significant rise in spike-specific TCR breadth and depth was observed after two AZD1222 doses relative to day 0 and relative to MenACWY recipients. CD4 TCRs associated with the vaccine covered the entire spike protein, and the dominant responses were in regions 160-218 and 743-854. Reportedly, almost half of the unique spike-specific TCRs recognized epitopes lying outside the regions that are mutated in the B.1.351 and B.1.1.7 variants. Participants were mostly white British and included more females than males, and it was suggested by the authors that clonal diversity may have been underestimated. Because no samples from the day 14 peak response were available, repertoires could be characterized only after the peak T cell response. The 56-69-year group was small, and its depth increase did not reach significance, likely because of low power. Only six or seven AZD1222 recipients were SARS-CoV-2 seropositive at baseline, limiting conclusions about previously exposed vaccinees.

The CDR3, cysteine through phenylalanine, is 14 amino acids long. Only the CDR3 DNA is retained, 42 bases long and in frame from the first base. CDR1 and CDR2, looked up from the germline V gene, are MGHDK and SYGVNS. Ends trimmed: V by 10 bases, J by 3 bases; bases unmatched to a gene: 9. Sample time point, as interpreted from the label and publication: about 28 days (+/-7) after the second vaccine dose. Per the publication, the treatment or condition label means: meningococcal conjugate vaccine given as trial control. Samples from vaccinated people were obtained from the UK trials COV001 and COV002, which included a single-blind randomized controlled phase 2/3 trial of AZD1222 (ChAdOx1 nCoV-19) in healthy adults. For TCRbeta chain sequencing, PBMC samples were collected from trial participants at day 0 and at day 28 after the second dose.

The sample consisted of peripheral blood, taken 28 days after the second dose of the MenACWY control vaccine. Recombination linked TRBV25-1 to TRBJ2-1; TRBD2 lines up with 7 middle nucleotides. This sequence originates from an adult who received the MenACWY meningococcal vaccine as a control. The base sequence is TGTGCCACGGTGGGGGGGACTCTCTACAATGAGCAGTTCTTC. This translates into CATVGGTLYNEQFF.